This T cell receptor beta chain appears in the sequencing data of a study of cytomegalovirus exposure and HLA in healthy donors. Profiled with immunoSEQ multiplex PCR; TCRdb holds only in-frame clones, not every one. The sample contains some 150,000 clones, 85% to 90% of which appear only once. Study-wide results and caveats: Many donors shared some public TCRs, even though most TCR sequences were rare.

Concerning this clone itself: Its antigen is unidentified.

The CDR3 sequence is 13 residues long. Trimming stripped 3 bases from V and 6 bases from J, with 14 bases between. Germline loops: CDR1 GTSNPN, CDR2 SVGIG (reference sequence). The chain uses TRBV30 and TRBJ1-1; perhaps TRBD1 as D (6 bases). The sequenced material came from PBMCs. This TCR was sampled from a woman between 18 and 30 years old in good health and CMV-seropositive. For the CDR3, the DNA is TGTGCCTGGAGCTATCGACAGGAGGCTGAAGCTTTCTTT. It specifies CAWSYRQEAEAFF. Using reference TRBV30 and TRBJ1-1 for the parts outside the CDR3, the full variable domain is SQTIHQWPATLVQPVGSPLSLECTVEGTSNPNLYWYRQAAGRGLQLLFYSVGIGQISSEVPQNLSASRPQDRQFILSSKKLLLSDSGFYLCAWSYRQEAEAFFGQGTRLTVV.